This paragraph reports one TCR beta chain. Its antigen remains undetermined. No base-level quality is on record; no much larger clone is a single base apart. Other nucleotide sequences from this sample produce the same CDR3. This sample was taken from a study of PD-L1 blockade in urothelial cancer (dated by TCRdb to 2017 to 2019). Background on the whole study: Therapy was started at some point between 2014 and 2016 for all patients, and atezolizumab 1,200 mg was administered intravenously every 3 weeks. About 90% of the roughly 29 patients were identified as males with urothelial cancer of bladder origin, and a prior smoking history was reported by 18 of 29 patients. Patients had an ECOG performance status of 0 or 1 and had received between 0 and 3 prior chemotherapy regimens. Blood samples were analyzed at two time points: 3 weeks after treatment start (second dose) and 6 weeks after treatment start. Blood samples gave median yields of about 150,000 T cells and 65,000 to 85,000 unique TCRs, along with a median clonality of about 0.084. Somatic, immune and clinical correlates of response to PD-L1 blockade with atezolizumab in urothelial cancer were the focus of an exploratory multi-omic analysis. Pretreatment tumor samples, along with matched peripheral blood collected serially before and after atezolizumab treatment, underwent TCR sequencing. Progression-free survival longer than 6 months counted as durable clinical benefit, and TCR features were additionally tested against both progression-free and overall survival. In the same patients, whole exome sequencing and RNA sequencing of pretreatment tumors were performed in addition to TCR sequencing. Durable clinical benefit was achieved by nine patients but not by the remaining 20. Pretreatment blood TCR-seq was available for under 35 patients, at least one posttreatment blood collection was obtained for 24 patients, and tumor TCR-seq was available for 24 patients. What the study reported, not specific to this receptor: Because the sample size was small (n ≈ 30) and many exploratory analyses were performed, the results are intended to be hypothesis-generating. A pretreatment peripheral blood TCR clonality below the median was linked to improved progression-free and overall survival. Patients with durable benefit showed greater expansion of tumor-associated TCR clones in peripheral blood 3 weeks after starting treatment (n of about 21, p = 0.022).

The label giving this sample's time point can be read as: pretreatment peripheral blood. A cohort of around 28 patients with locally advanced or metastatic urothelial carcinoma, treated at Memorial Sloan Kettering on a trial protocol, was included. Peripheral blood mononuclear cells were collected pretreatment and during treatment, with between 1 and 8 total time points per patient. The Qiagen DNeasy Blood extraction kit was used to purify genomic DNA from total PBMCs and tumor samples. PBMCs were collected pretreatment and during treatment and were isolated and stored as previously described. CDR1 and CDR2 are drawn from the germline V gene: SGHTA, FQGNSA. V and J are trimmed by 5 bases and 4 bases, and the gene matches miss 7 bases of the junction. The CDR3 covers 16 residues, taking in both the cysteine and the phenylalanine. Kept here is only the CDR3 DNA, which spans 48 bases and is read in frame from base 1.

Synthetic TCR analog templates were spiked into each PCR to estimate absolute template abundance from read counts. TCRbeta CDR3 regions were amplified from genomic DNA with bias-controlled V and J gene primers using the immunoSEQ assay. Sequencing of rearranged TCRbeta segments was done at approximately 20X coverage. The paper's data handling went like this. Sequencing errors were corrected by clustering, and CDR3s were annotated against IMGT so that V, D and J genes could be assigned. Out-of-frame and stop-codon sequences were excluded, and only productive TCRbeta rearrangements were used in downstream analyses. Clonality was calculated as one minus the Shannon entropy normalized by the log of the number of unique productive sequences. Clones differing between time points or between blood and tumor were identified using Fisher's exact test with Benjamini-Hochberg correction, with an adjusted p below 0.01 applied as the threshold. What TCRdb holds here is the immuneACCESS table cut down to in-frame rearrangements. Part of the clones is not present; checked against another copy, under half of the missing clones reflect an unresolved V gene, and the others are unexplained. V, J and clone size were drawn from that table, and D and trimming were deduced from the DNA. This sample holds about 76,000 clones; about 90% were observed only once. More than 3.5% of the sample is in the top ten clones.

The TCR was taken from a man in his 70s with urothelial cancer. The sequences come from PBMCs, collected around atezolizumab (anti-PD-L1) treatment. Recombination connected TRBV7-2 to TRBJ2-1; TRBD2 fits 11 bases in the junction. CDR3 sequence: CASSLLAGGTYNEQFF. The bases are TGTGCCAGCAGCCTTCTAGCGGGAGGTACATACAATGAGCAGTTCTTC.